A selection of T cell receptor beta chains follows, all from one sample in a study of CD8 T cells in Susac syndrome. MiXCR, applied by TCRdb to the immunoSEQ multiplex PCR reads, yields one record per CDR3 protein. The sample lists 100,000 to 150,000 distinct CDR3 sequences; around 85% were seen once. Sequencing input: CD8+ T cells from PBMCs. The receptor source for this set is a human donor with multiple sclerosis. Each CDR3 is given with its conserved first and last residue. Fields, in order: V gene, D gene, clone size, J gene, CDR3 DNA, CDR3 protein. A D gene is named only where the DNA matches it firmly. A clone size is listed for some rows: how often the clone was seen (once, few, many), or a class if it is expanded.

v_gene: TRBV29-1
d_gene: .
abundance: .
j_gene: TRBJ2-1
CDR3nt: TGCAGCGTCCCCGGGTATGAGCAGTTCTTC
CDR3aa: CSVPGYEQFF

v_gene: TRBV10-3
d_gene: .
abundance: .
j_gene: TRBJ1-6
CDR3nt: TGTGCCACCAATTCATTTTTTGACTCGAGCTCCTATAATTCACCCCTCCACTTT
CDR3aa: CATNSFFDSSSYNSPLHF

v_gene: TRBV27
d_gene: .
abundance: .
j_gene: TRBJ2-2
CDR3nt: TGTGCCAGCAGTTCACTAGCTAACACCGGGGAGCTGTTTTTT
CDR3aa: CASSSLANTGELFF

v_gene: TRBV2
d_gene: .
abundance: once
j_gene: TRBJ2-2
CDR3nt: TGTGCCAGCAGCTCCCCCGGGGGAATGGCCGGGGAGCTGTTTTTT
CDR3aa: CASSSPGGMAGELFF

v_gene: TRBV5-1
d_gene: TRBD1
abundance: .
j_gene: TRBJ1-1
CDR3nt: TGCGCCAGCAGCCAGGGGGCCAGCACTGAAGCTTTCTTT
CDR3aa: CASSQGASTEAFF

v_gene: TRBV6-1
d_gene: .
abundance: .
j_gene: TRBJ2-2
CDR3nt: TGTGCCATCCTCCTTCCGACCGGGGAGCTGTTTTTT
CDR3aa: CAILLPTGELFF

v_gene: TRBV2
d_gene: .
abundance: .
j_gene: TRBJ1-2
CDR3nt: TGTGCCAGCAGTACGCCCGGCACGACTTATTATGGCTACACCTTC
CDR3aa: CASSTPGTTYYGYTF

v_gene: TRBV6-5
d_gene: .
abundance: .
j_gene: TRBJ2-3
CDR3nt: TGTGCCAGCAGTTACCACAGGGATCAAGATACGCAGTATTTT
CDR3aa: CASSYHRDQDTQYF

v_gene: TRBV4-1
d_gene: TRBD1
abundance: .
j_gene: TRBJ1-6
CDR3nt: TGCGCCAGCAGCCAAGAAACGGGACAGAGAAATTCACCCCTCCACTTT
CDR3aa: CASSQETGQRNSPLHF

v_gene: TRBV20-1
d_gene: .
abundance: .
j_gene: TRBJ2-1
CDR3nt: TGCAGTGCTAGAGTCCGGAATGAGCAGTTCTTC
CDR3aa: CSARVRNEQFF

v_gene: TRBV30
d_gene: TRBD2
abundance: once
j_gene: TRBJ2-2
CDR3nt: TGTGCCTGGAGGTTAGCGGGGAAACACCGGGGAGCTGTTTTT
CDR3aa: CAWRLAGKHRGAVF

v_gene: TRBV13
d_gene: TRBD1
abundance: .
j_gene: TRBJ2-2
CDR3nt: TGTGCCAGCAGCACCACCGGGACAGGGCCCGGGGAGCTGTTTTTT
CDR3aa: CASSTTGTGPGELFF

v_gene: TRBV3-1
d_gene: .
abundance: .
j_gene: TRBJ2-5
CDR3nt: TGTGCCAGCAGCCCGGGACGTCAGGAGCAAGAGACCCAGTACTTC
CDR3aa: CASSPGRQEQETQYF

v_gene: TRBV2
d_gene: .
abundance: .
j_gene: TRBJ2-1
CDR3nt: TGTGCCAGCAGTGATCTGACTAGCTCCTACAATGAGCAGTTCTTC
CDR3aa: CASSDLTSSYNEQFF

v_gene: TRBV18
d_gene: .
abundance: .
j_gene: TRBJ2-2
CDR3nt: TGTGCCAGCTCACCAAGGGATGGAGGGACCGGGGAGCTGTTTTTT
CDR3aa: CASSPRDGGTGELFF

v_gene: TRBV28
d_gene: TRBD1
abundance: .
j_gene: TRBJ1-2
CDR3nt: TGTGCCAGCAGCCCATACCGGACAGGAAGCTATGGCTACACCTTC
CDR3aa: CASSPYRTGSYGYTF

v_gene: TRBV12-3/TRBV12-4
d_gene: TRBD1
abundance: .
j_gene: TRBJ2-7
CDR3nt: TGTGCCAGCAGTCCAACGGGACAGGATGCCTACGAGCAGTACTTC
CDR3aa: CASSPTGQDAYEQYF

v_gene: TRBV7-9
d_gene: .
abundance: .
j_gene: TRBJ2-2
CDR3nt: TGTGCCAGCAGCTTAGAGAGGACCGGGGAGCTGTTTTTT
CDR3aa: CASSLERTGELFF

v_gene: TRBV7-3
d_gene: .
abundance: .
j_gene: TRBJ1-1
CDR3nt: TGTGCCAGCAGCTTAAACAGACAGGCTGAAGCTTTCTTT
CDR3aa: CASSLNRQAEAFF

v_gene: TRBV6-5
d_gene: .
abundance: few
j_gene: TRBJ1-1
CDR3nt: TGTGCCAGCAGTTACTTTGGTTGGGCTGAAGCTTTCTTT
CDR3aa: CASSYFGWAEAFF

v_gene: TRBV5-4
d_gene: .
abundance: .
j_gene: TRBJ2-6
CDR3nt: TGTGCCAGCAGCTACGGCTCTGGGGCCAACGTCCTGACTTTC
CDR3aa: CASSYGSGANVLTF

v_gene: TRBV7-9
d_gene: .
abundance: .
j_gene: TRBJ2-5
CDR3nt: TGTGCCAGCAGCTTAGACGCTACTCAAGAGACCCAGTACTTC
CDR3aa: CASSLDATQETQYF

v_gene: TRBV4-3
d_gene: TRBD2
abundance: .
j_gene: TRBJ2-6
CDR3nt: TGCGCCAGCAGCCAAGATAGACTAGCGGGGAGACGTGGCTCTGGGGCCAACGTCCTGACTTTC
CDR3aa: CASSQDRLAGRRGSGANVLTF

v_gene: TRBV30
d_gene: .
abundance: once
j_gene: TRBJ2-1
CDR3nt: TGTGCCGGCGGATCAAACCCCTCCTACAATGAGCAGTTCTTC
CDR3aa: CAGGSNPSYNEQFF

v_gene: TRBV4-2
d_gene: .
abundance: .
j_gene: TRBJ1-2
CDR3nt: TGTGCCAGCAGCCGCGACTGGGGTTCCTATGGCTACACCTTC
CDR3aa: CASSRDWGSYGYTF

v_gene: TRBV6-4
d_gene: TRBD2
abundance: .
j_gene: TRBJ2-2
CDR3nt: TGTGCCAGCAGTCGGACTAGCGGGAGTGAAGCCGGGGAGCTGTTTTTT
CDR3aa: CASSRTSGSEAGELFF

v_gene: TRBV4-1
d_gene: .
abundance: .
j_gene: TRBJ1-3
CDR3nt: TGCGCCAGCAGCCAATCCCCAAGGGCTGGAAACACCATATATTTT
CDR3aa: CASSQSPRAGNTIYF

v_gene: TRBV29-1
d_gene: TRBD2
abundance: .
j_gene: TRBJ2-1
CDR3nt: TGCAGCGTAGCAGCGGGGGAGGTCAATGAGCAGTTCTTC
CDR3aa: CSVAAGEVNEQFF

v_gene: TRBV6-1
d_gene: TRBD1
abundance: .
j_gene: TRBJ1-1
CDR3nt: TGTGCCAGCAGTGAAGGGACAGGGGGCTCCGAAGCTTTCTTT
CDR3aa: CASSEGTGGSEAFF

v_gene: TRBV19
d_gene: .
abundance: .
j_gene: TRBJ1-4
CDR3nt: TGTGCCAGTAGTACCTCGGGACACCAAGAAAAACTGTTTTTT
CDR3aa: CASSTSGHQEKLFF

v_gene: TRBV4-3
d_gene: .
abundance: .
j_gene: TRBJ1-2
CDR3nt: TGCGCCAGCAGCCAAGAATGGACCCCTGGGGGACTGGCGGGCTACACCTTC
CDR3aa: CASSQEWTPGGLAGYTF

v_gene: TRBV11-2
d_gene: .
abundance: .
j_gene: TRBJ2-2
CDR3nt: TGTGCCAGCAGCTTCGAAAGGGGGGAGCTGTTTTTT
CDR3aa: CASSFERGELFF

v_gene: TRBV12-3/TRBV12-4
d_gene: .
abundance: .
j_gene: TRBJ2-4
CDR3nt: TGTGCCAGCAGTCCCTCCGCGGGTCCAGCCCAAAACATTCAGTACTTC
CDR3aa: CASSPSAGPAQNIQYF

v_gene: TRBV19
d_gene: .
abundance: .
j_gene: TRBJ2-1
CDR3nt: TGTGCCAGTAGTGCGGGACTGCTCCGTGAGCAGTTCTTC
CDR3aa: CASSAGLLREQFF

v_gene: TRBV7-6
d_gene: .
abundance: few
j_gene: TRBJ1-1
CDR3nt: TGTGCCAGCAGCCGCTCAGGGGAAGCGACTGAAGCTTTCTTT
CDR3aa: CASSRSGEATEAFF

v_gene: TRBV2
d_gene: .
abundance: .
j_gene: TRBJ1-2
CDR3nt: TGTGCCAGCAGTCGGACAGCTAACTATGGCTACACCTTC
CDR3aa: CASSRTANYGYTF

v_gene: TRBV27
d_gene: TRBD2
abundance: .
j_gene: TRBJ2-3
CDR3nt: TGTGCCAGCAGTCCTAGCGGGGGGGATTACACAGATACGCAGTATTTT
CDR3aa: CASSPSGGDYTDTQYF

v_gene: TRBV4-1
d_gene: TRBD2
abundance: .
j_gene: TRBJ2-1
CDR3nt: TGCGCCAGCAGCCACGAAACGGGGGGGCTACGGAATGAGCAGTTCTTC
CDR3aa: CASSHETGGLRNEQFF

v_gene: TRBV28
d_gene: TRBD1
abundance: .
j_gene: TRBJ2-7
CDR3nt: TGTGCCAGCAGTTACCCGAGACAGGGGGCGGCCGAGCAGTACTTC
CDR3aa: CASSYPRQGAAEQYF

v_gene: TRBV7-8
d_gene: .
abundance: .
j_gene: TRBJ2-1
CDR3nt: TGTGCCAGCAGCTTCGGGGGTGAACACCTACACTCCTACAATGAGCAGTTCTTC
CDR3aa: CASSFGGEHLHSYNEQFF

v_gene: TRBV19
d_gene: TRBD2
abundance: .
j_gene: TRBJ2-1
CDR3nt: TGTGCCAGTGATGGGACTAGCGGGTTAAATGAGCAGTTCTTC
CDR3aa: CASDGTSGLNEQFF

v_gene: TRBV28
d_gene: TRBD1
abundance: .
j_gene: TRBJ1-2
CDR3nt: TGTGCCAGCAGTCGGCACAGGGGTAACTATGGCTACACCTTC
CDR3aa: CASSRHRGNYGYTF

v_gene: TRBV7-7
d_gene: TRBD2
abundance: .
j_gene: TRBJ2-1
CDR3nt: TGTGCTAGCAGCTTAGCGGGAGCCGTCAATGAGCAGTTCTTC
CDR3aa: CASSLAGAVNEQFF

v_gene: TRBV4-3
d_gene: .
abundance: .
j_gene: TRBJ2-1
CDR3nt: TGCGCCAGCAGCCAAGTAGTAAAAGGAGGAAACTACAATGAGCAGTTCTTC
CDR3aa: CASSQVVKGGNYNEQFF

v_gene: TRBV7-2
d_gene: TRBD2
abundance: .
j_gene: TRBJ2-1
CDR3nt: TGTGCCAGCAGCTTAACGGTAGCGGGAGGGTACAATGAGCAGTTCTTC
CDR3aa: CASSLTVAGGYNEQFF

v_gene: TRBV7-9
d_gene: .
abundance: .
j_gene: TRBJ2-6
CDR3nt: TGTGCCAGCATCCGGAGGGGCAGGGGCTTCTTCACTGGGGCCAACGTCCTGACTTTC
CDR3aa: CASIRRGRGFFTGANVLTF

v_gene: TRBV11-3
d_gene: TRBD1
abundance: once
j_gene: TRBJ2-1
CDR3nt: TGTGCCAGCAGACTAGTAGGGGGCGAGCAGTTCTTC
CDR3aa: CASRLVGGEQFF

v_gene: TRBV28
d_gene: .
abundance: once
j_gene: TRBJ1-5
CDR3nt: TGTGCCAGCAGACAAGGACGGACCTATAGCAATCAGCCCCAGCATTTT
CDR3aa: CASRQGRTYSNQPQHF

v_gene: TRBV7-9
d_gene: .
abundance: few
j_gene: TRBJ2-3
CDR3nt: TGTGCCAGCAGCTTATCCGATCGTGGGGATACGCAGTATTTT
CDR3aa: CASSLSDRGDTQYF

v_gene: TRBV9
d_gene: TRBD2
abundance: once
j_gene: TRBJ2-1
CDR3nt: TGTGCCAGCAGCGTATCCGGAGGACTAGCGGAGATGGCGGAGCAGTTCTTC
CDR3aa: CASSVSGGLAEMAEQFF

v_gene: TRBV4-1
d_gene: .
abundance: .
j_gene: TRBJ1-1
CDR3nt: TGCGCCAGCAGCCAAGATAGAGGGACATGGGCTTTCTTT
CDR3aa: CASSQDRGTWAFF

v_gene: TRBV7-9
d_gene: TRBD2
abundance: .
j_gene: TRBJ2-3
CDR3nt: TGTGCCAGCAGTATAGCGGGGGGCCGGTCCCCAGATACGCAGTATTTT
CDR3aa: CASSIAGGRSPDTQYF

v_gene: TRBV10-3
d_gene: .
abundance: .
j_gene: TRBJ2-4
CDR3nt: TGTGCCATCAGTGAGGATGGATCTCTAGCCAAAAACATTCAGTACTTC
CDR3aa: CAISEDGSLAKNIQYF

v_gene: TRBV30
d_gene: TRBD2
abundance: .
j_gene: TRBJ2-7
CDR3nt: TGTGCCTGGATCTCAACCCGGGACGGGAGGACCTACGAGCAGTACTTC
CDR3aa: CAWISTRDGRTYEQYF

v_gene: TRBV10-3
d_gene: .
abundance: once
j_gene: TRBJ1-1
CDR3nt: TGTGCCATCAGTGAGTCCAGGGAGAACACTGAAGCTTTCTTT
CDR3aa: CAISESRENTEAFF

v_gene: TRBV6-5
d_gene: .
abundance: few
j_gene: TRBJ2-2
CDR3nt: TGTGCCAGCAGTTACGTGAGGGTGACCGGGGAGCTGTTTTTT
CDR3aa: CASSYVRVTGELFF

v_gene: TRBV6-2/TRBV6-3
d_gene: .
abundance: .
j_gene: TRBJ1-1
CDR3nt: TGTGCCAGCAGTTACTCGACTCGGAACCCTAAGACTGAAGCTTTCTTT
CDR3aa: CASSYSTRNPKTEAFF

v_gene: TRBV7-2
d_gene: TRBD2
abundance: .
j_gene: TRBJ2-1
CDR3nt: TGTGCCAGCAGCTTAGCGATAGGGGCGGGAGGGCCCAATAGTGAGCAGTTCTTC
CDR3aa: CASSLAIGAGGPNSEQFF

v_gene: TRBV12-3/TRBV12-4
d_gene: .
abundance: .
j_gene: TRBJ2-7
CDR3nt: TGTGCCAGCAGTTGGGGGGACAGTGACGAGCAGTACTTC
CDR3aa: CASSWGDSDEQYF